This T cell receptor beta chain stems from a study of cytomegalovirus exposure and HLA in healthy donors. Researchers ran the PCR with 60 Vbeta and 13 Jbeta primers. Measured with immunoSEQ multiplex PCR; TCRdb has only the in-frame clones, and not every one. The table shows approximately 110,000 clones, with 74% occurring only once. This clone was counted a single time. The CDR3 extends over 15 amino acids. This TCR came from a man aged 45-65 years in good health and CMV-seropositive. Specimen: PBMCs. The gene calls are TRBV21-1 and TRBJ2-7; whether TRBD2, the table's D call, matches the DNA was not checked. TRBV21-1 is a pseudogene. The CDR3 DNA sequence: TGTGCCAGCACTAGGTATACCCGTAAGCCACCCGAGCAGTACTTC. The encoded protein is CASTRYTRKPPEQYF.